This TCR beta chain was retrieved from a study of T cells in Graves' hyperthyroidism and ophthalmopathy. This clonotype has just a few counts. RNA transcripts served as the template for amplifying TCR beta CDR3 regions. During a first-round RT-PCR of the TCR CDR3, the HTBI primer set was used. TCRdb re-analysed the multiplex PCR reads in MiXCR, keeping a single row per CDR3 protein. The sample lists more than 500,000 distinct CDR3 sequences; 15% to 20% were seen once. With 1 base removed from V and 5 bases from J, the gap between germline ends came to 15 bases. Per the germline V gene, CDR1 is LGHDT and CDR2 is YNNKEL (reference sequence). The length of the CDR3 is 16 residues.

This clonotype was sampled from a woman in her 30s with Graves' hyperthyroidism. The sample was blood. The chain employs TRBV3-1 and TRBJ2-1, with D possibly TRBD2 on 6 matching bases. The CDR3 DNA is TGTGCCAGCAGCCAAGTCGGGAGCCGGCTTGACAATGAGCAGTTCTTC. Its protein is CASSQVGSRLDNEQFF.